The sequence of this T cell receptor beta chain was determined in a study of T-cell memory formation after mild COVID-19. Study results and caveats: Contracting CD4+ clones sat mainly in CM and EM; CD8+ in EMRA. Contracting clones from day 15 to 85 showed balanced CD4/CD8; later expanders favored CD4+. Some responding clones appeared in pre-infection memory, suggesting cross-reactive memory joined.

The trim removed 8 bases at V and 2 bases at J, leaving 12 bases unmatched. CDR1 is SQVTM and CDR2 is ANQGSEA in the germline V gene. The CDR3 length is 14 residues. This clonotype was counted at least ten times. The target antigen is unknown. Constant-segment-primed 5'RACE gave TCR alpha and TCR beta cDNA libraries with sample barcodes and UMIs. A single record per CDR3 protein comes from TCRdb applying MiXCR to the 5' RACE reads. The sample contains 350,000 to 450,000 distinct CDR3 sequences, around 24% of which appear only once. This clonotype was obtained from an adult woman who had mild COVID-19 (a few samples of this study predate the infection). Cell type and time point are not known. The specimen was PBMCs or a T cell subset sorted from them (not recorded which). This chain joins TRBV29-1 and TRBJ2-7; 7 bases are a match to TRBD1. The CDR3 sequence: CSTRDRDRTYEQYF. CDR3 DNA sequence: TGCAGCACAAGAGACCGGGACAGAACCTACGAGCAGTACTTC.